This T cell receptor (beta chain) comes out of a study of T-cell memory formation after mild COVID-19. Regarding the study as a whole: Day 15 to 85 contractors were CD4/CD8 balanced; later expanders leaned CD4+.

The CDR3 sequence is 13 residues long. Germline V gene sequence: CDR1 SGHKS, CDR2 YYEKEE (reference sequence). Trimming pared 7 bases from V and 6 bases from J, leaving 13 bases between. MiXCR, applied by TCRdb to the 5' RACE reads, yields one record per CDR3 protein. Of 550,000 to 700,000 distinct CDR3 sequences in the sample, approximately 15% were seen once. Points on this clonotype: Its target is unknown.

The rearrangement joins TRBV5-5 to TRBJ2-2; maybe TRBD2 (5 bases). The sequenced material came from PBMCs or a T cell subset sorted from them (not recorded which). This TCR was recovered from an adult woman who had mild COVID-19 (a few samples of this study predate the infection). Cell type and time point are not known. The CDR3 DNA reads TGTGCCAGCGTCGGGGTCCTACCCGGGGAGCTGTTTTTT. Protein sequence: CASVGVLPGELFF. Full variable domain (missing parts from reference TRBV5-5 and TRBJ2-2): DAGVTQSPTHLIKTRGQQVTLRCSPISGHKSVSWYQQVLGQGPQFIFQYYEKEERGRGNFPDRFSARQFPNYSSELNVNALLLGDSALYLCASVGVLPGELFFGEGSRLTVL.